Listed below are T cell receptor beta chains from one sample, sequenced in a study of beta chain features in type 1 diabetes. Libraries were prepared by immunoSEQ multiplex PCR; TCRdb keeps only in-frame clonotypes and omits some of them. The sample yields about half a million clones, roughly 11% seen once. The sequenced sample was naive CD4+ T cells from blood. Receptors were obtained from a woman aged 18-29 years in good health. Both conserved end residues are part of each CDR3. D genes are given only for firm matches. Only some rows state a clone size, as once, few, many or a class for expanded clones.

clone_size	v_call	d_call	j_call	cdr3_nt	cdr3_aa
few	TRBV29-1	NA	TRBJ1-3	NA	CSVEVRARAGGNTIYF
few	TRBV7-3	NA	TRBJ2-3	TGTGCCAGCAGCTTAACGTCCCAAACAGATACGCAGTATTTT	CASSLTSQTDTQYF
NA	TRBV7-9	NA	TRBJ1-6	TGTGCCAGCAGCTTCCCCATAGAGAACCATTCACCCCTCCACTTT	CASSFPIENHSPLHF
NA	TRBV6-1	NA	TRBJ2-5	TGTGCCAGCAGCCCAGAACACCCTACCCAAGAGACCCAGTACTTC	CASSPEHPTQETQYF
NA	TRBV27	NA	TRBJ1-4	TGTGCCAGCAGTCCTCGATCGTGGTCGACTAATGAAAAACTGTTTTTT	CASSPRSWSTNEKLFF
NA	TRBV4-2	TRBD1	TRBJ2-7	TGTGCCAGCAGCGCGGACAGGTCTCTCGGGCCGGACTTC	CASSADRSLGPDF
few	TRBV29-1	NA	TRBJ2-1	TGCAGCGTTGGGGGGTTGGGCAATGAGCAGTTCTTC	CSVGGLGNEQFF
NA	TRBV7-9	TRBD1	TRBJ2-1	TGTGCCAGCAGCCAATCCGGGACAGGTCCCAAGGGGCAGTTCTTC	CASSQSGTGPKGQFF
NA	TRBV6-6	NA	TRBJ2-6	TGTGCCGCCTTACGAGGCTCTGGGGCCAACGTCCTGACTTTC	CAALRGSGANVLTF
many	TRBV16	NA	TRBJ1-1	TGTGCCAGCAGCAAACAGAAGACTGAAGCTTTCTTT	CASSKQKTEAFF
NA	TRBV9	NA	TRBJ2-2	TGTGCCAGCAGCGTATACGCAGGGCGGGACACCGGGGAGCTGTTTTTT	CASSVYAGRDTGELFF
NA	TRBV5-1	NA	TRBJ2-1	TGCGCCAGCCGAGGACTCTCGTCCTACAATGAGCAGTTCTTC	CASRGLSSYNEQFF
few	TRBV5-6	TRBD2	TRBJ2-7	TGTGCCAGCAGATTCAGCGGGAAAGTCCCCTACGAGCAGTACTTC	CASRFSGKVPYEQYF
few	TRBV6-5	NA	TRBJ1-6	TGTGCCAGCAGTCCACAGAATAATTCACCCCTCCACTTT	CASSPQNNSPLHF
NA	TRBV4-2	TRBD1	TRBJ2-1	TGTGCCAGCAGCCAAGATGCGGACAGGGGCGTCAATGAGCAGTTCTTC	CASSQDADRGVNEQFF
few	TRBV2	TRBD1	TRBJ2-1	TGTGCCAGCCTAAGGGACAGGGACAATGAGCAGTTCTTC	CASLRDRDNEQFF
few	TRBV9	NA	TRBJ1-1	TGTGCCAGCAGCGTCCAAGGGGGGAACACTGAAGCTTTCTTT	CASSVQGGNTEAFF
NA	TRBV11-2	TRBD2	TRBJ2-5	TGTGCCAGCAGCACTAGACTAGCGGACGAGACCCAGTACTTC	CASSTRLADETQYF
few	TRBV27	NA	TRBJ2-7	TGTGCCAGCTCCTCTGTTGGGTACGAGCAGTACTTC	CASSSVGYEQYF
NA	TRBV9	NA	TRBJ2-1	TGTGCCAGCAGCGTAGTTGCGGCAAACAATGAGCAGTTCTTC	CASSVVAANNEQFF
NA	TRBV11-2	TRBD2	TRBJ2-3	TGTGCCAGCAGTCTCGGGACTAGCGGGACCGATACGCAGTATTTT	CASSLGTSGTDTQYF
few	TRBV2	TRBD2	TRBJ2-3	TGTGCCAGCAGTGGCCTAGCGGGGGGCGGAGTGCAGTATTTT	CASSGLAGGGVQYF
NA	TRBV6-5	NA	TRBJ2-5	TGTGCCAGCAAAGACCGGGAAACTAGGGAGACCCAGTACTTC	CASKDRETRETQYF
NA	TRBV1	NA	TRBJ2-1	TGCACCAGCACTGAAACGGGCGGGACTCACTACAATGAGCAGTTCTTC	CTSTETGGTHYNEQFF
few	TRBV6-6	NA	TRBJ1-3	TGTGCCAGCCTCACCGGGGATGGAAACACCATATATTTT	CASLTGDGNTIYF